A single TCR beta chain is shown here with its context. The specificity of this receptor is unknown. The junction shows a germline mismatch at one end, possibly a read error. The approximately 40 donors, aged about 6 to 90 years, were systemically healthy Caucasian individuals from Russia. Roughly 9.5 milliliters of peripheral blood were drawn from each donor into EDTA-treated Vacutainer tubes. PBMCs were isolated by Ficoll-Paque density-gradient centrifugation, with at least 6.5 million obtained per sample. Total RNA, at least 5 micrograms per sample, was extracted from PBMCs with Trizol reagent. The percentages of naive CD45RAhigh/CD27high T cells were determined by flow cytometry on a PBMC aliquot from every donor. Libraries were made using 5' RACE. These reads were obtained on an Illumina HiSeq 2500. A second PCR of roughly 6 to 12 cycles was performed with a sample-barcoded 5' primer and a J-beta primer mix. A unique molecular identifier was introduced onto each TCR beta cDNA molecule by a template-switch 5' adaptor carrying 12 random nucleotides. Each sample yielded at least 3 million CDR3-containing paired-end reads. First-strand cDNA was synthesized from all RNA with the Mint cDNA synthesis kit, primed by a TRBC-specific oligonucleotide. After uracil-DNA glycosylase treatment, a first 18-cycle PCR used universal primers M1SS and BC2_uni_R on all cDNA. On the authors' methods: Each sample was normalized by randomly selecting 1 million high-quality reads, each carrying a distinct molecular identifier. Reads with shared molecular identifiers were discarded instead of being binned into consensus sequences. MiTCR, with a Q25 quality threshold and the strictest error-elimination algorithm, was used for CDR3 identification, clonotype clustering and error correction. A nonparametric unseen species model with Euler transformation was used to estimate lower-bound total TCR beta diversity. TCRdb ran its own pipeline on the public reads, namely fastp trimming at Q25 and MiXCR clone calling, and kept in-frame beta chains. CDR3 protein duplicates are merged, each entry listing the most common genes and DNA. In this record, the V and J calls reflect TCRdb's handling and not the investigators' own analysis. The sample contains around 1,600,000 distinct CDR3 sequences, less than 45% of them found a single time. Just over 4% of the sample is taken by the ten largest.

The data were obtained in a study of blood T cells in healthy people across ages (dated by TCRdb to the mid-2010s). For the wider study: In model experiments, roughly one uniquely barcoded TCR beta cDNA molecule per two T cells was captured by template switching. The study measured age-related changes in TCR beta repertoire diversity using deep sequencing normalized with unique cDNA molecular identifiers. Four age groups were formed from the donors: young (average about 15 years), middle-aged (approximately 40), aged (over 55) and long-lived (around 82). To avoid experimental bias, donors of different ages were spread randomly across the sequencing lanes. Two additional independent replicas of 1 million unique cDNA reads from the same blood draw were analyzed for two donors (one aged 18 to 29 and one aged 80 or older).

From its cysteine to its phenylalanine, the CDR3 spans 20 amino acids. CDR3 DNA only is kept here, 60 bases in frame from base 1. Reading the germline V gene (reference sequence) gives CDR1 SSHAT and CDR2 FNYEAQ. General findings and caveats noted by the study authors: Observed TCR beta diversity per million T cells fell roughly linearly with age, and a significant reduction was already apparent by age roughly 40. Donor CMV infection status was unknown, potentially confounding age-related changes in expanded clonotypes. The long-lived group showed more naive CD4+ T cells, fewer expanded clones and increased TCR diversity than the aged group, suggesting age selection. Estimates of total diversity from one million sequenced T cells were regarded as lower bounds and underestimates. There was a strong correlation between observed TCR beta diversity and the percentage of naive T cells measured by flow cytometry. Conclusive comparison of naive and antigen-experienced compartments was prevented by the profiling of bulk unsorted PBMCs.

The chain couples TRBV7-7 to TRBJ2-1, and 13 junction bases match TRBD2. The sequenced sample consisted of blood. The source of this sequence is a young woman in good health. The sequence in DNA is TGTGCTAGCAGCTTAGCCCCCGGGACTAGCGGGGCTAGCTCCTACAATGAGCAGTTCTTC. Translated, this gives CASSLAPGTSGASSYNEQFF.